What follows is one T cell receptor (beta chain) and its context. The antigen is unknown. The data are from a study of beta chain features in type 1 diabetes. cDNA synthesis used the whole RNA isolate, giving expressed TCRB sequences. Naive, central memory and regulatory T cell samples came to a mean of about 4 million reads. Only in-frame clones appear in the TCRdb table, and some are missing; sequencing was by immunoSEQ multiplex PCR. The table records more than 300,000 clones, over 9.5% of them present only once. CD4+ cells of the naive, central memory, regulatory and stem cell-like memory types were sorted via CD45RO/CCR7/CD25/CD127/CD95/CD27. Study observations and caveats: With patients and controls alike, PCR might favor shorter templates to an equal degree. In every one of the four CD4+ subsets, TCRB CDR3s were moderately but significantly shorter in Type 1 diabetes patients.

The germline gives CDR1 SGHNT, CDR2 YENEEA. Trimming stripped 2 bases from V and 5 bases from J, with 7 bases between. The CDR3 has 13 amino acids. The source of this sequence is a woman younger than 35 with type 1 diabetes. J is TRBJ2-1 and V is TRBV11-3, with TRBD1 as a possible D gene (6 bases). Sequencing input: naive CD4+ T cells from blood. The chain's CDR3 is CASSLRGNNEQFF. The CDR3 DNA sequence: TGTGCCAGCAGCTTAAGGGGGAACAATGAGCAGTTCTTC.